This T cell receptor beta chain was sequenced for a study of OX40 agonist ivuxolimab in advanced cancers. This CDR3 has 15 amino acids. Germline CDR1 reads PRHDT; CDR2 reads FYEKMQ (reference sequence). Losses at the gene ends were 7 bases for V and 4 bases for J; bases not matched to a gene: 9. Using immunoSEQ multiplex PCR, the repertoire was profiled, and TCRdb retains in-frame clones only, with some absent. The sample lists about 73,000 clones; approximately 90% were seen once. The chain carries TRBV13 and TRBJ2-5; TRBD2 matches at 10 bases. This clonotype was sampled from an adult with an advanced solid tumor such as melanoma, head and neck, liver or kidney cancer. Sequenced material: CD4+ or CD8+ T cells sorted from blood, taken in a trial of the OX40 agonist ivuxolimab. The CDR3 region is CASTPSSGRAETQYF. The CDR3 coding sequence is TGTGCCAGCACCCCATCCAGCGGGAGGGCAGAGACCCAGTACTTC.